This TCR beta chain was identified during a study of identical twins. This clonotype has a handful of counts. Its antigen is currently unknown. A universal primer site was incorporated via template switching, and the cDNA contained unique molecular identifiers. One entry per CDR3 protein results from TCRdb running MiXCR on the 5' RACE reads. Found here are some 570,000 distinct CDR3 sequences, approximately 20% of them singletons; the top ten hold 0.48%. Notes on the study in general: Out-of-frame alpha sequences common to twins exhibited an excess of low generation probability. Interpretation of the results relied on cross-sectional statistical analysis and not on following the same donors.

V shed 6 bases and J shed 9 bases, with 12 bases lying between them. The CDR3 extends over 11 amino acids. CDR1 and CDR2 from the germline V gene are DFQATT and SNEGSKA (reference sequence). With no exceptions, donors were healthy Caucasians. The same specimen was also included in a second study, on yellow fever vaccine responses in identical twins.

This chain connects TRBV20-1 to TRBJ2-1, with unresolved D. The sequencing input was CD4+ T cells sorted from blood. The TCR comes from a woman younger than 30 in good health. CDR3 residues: CSAMRRREQFF. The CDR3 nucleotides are TGCAGTGCCATGAGGCGTCGTGAGCAGTTCTTC.